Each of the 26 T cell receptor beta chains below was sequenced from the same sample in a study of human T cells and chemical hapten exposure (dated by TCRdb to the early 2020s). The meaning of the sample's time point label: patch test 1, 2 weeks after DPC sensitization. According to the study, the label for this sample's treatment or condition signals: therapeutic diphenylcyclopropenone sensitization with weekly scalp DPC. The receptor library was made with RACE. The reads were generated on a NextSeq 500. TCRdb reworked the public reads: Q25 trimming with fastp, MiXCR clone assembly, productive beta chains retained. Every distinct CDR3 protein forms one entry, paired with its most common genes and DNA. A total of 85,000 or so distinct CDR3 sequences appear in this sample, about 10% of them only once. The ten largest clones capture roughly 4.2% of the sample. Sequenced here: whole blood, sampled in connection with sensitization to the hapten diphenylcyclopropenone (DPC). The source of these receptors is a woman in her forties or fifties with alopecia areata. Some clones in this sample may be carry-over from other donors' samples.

CDR3 sequence (DNA): TGTGCCAGCAGCCAAGGGACTAGCGGGGGCACAGATACGCAGTATTTT. It yields the protein CASSQGTSGGTDTQYF. V is TRBV4-2 and J is TRBJ2-3; 12 bases line up with TRBD2. Losses at the gene ends were 1 base for V and 1 base for J; bases not matched to a gene: 0. The CDR3 spans 16 residues. The germline gives CDR1 LGHNA, CDR2 YNFKEQ.

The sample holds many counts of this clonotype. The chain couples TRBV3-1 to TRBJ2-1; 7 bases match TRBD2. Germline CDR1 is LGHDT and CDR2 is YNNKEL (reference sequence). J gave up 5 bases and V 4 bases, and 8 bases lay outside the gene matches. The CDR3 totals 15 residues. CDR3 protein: CASSPRTSWDNEQFF. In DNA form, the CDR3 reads TGTGCCAGCAGCCCCCGGACTAGTTGGGACAATGAGCAGTTCTTC.

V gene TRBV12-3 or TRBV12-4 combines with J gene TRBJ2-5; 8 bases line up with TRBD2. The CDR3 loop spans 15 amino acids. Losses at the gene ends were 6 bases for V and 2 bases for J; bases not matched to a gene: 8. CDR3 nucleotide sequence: TGTGCCAGCAGCCTTAAGCGGGGGCATCAAGAGACCCAGTACTTC. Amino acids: CASSLKRGHQETQYF.

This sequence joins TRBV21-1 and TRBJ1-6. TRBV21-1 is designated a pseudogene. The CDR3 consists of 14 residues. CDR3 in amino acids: CARYDGPDNSPLHF. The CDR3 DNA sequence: TGTGCCAGATACGACGGACCGGATAATTCACCCCTCCACTTT.

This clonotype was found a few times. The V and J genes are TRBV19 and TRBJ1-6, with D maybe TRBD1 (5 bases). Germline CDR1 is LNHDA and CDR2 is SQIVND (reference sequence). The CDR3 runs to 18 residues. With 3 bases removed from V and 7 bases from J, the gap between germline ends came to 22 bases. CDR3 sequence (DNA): TGTGCCAGTAGTATTATCCCAGGGTTGCCCTCTTGGAATTCACCCCTCCACTTT. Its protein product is CASSIIPGLPSWNSPLHF.

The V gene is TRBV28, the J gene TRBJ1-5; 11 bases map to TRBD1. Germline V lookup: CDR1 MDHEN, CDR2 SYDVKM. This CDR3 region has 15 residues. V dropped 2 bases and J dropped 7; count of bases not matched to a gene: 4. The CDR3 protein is CASSLGTGGRQPQHF. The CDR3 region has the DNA TGTGCCAGCAGTTTAGGGACAGGGGGTAGGCAGCCCCAGCATTTT.

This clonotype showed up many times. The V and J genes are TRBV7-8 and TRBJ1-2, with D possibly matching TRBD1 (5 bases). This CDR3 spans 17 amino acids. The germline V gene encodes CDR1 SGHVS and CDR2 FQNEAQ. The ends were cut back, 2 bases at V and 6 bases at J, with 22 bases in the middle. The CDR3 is CASSLPPPRGGGHGYTF. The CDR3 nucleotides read TGTGCCAGCAGCTTACCTCCCCCTCGGGGGGGAGGCCATGGCTACACCTTC.

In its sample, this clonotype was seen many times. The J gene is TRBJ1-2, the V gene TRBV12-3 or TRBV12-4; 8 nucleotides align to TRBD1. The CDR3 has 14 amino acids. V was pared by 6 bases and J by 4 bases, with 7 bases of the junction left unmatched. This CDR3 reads CASSLTGVRYGYTF. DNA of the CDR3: TGTGCCAGCAGCCTGACAGGGGTGCGCTATGGCTACACCTTC.

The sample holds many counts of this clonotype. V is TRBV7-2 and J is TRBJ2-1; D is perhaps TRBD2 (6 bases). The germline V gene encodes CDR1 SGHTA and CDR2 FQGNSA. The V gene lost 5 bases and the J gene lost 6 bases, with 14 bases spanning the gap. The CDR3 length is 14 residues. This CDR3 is CASSAGTAGNEQFF. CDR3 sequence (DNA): TGTGCCAGCAGCGCGGGGACTGCGGGCAATGAGCAGTTCTTC.

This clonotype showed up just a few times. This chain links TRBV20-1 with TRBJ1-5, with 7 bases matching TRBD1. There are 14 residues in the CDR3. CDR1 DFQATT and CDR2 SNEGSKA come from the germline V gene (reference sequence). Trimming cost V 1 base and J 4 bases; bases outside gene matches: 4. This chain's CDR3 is CSARVWTGNQPQHF. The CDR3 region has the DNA TGCAGTGCTAGAGTTTGGACAGGAAATCAGCCCCAGCATTTT.

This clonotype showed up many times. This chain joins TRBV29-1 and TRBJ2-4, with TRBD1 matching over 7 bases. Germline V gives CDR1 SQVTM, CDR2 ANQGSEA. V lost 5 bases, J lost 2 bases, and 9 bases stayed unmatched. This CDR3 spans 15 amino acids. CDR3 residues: CSVSLTGRTKNIQYF. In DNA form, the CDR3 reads TGCAGCGTTTCCCTGACAGGGAGAACCAAAAACATTCAGTACTTC.

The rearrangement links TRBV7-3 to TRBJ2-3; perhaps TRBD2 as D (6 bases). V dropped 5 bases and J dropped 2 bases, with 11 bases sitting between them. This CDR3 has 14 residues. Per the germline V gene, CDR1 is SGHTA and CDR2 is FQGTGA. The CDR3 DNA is TGTGCCAGCAGCAGACTAGGGAACACAGATACGCAGTATTTT. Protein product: CASSRLGNTDTQYF.

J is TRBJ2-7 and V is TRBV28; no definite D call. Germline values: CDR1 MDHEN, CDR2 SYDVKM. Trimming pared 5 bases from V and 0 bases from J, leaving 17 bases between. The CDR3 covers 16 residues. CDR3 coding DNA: TGTGCCAGCAGTGCCAGTGTCCCTACTTACTCCTACGAGCAGTACTTC. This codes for CASSASVPTYSYEQYF.

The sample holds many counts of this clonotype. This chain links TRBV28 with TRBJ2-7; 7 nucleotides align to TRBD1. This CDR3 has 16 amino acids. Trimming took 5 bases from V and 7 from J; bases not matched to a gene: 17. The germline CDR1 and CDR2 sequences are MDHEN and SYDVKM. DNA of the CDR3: TGTGCCAGCAGTAAATACACAGGGGTCACACTAAGGGAGCAGTACTTC. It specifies CASSKYTGVTLREQYF.

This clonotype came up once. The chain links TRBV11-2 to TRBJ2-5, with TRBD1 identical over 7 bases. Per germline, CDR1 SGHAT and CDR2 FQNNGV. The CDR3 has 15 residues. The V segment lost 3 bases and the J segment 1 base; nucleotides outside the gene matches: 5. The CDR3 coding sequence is TGTGCCAGCAGCTTGCAGGGGGTCGGCCAAGAGACCCAGTACTTC. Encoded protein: CASSLQGVGQETQYF.

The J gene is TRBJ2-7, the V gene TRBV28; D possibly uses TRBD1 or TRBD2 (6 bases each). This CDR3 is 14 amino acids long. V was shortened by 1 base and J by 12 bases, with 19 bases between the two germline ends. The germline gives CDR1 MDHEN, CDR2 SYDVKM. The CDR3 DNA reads TGTGCCAGCAGTTTATCCCAGCACTACGGGGGCATGTACTTC. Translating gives CASSLSQHYGGMYF.

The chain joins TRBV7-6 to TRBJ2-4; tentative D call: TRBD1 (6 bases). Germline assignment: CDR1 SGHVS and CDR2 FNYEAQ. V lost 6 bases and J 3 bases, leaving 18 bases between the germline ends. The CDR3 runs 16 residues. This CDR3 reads CASRQRQAVSKNIQYF. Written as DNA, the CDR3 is TGTGCCAGCAGGCAACGACAGGCAGTTAGCAAAAACATTCAGTACTTC.

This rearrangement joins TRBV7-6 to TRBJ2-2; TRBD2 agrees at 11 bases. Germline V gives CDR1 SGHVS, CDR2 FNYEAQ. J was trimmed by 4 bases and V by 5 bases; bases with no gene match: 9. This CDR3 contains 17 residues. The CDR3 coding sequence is TGTGCCAGCAGCCCCGTCGGGACTAGCGGATCCACCGGGGAGCTGTTTTTT. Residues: CASSPVGTSGSTGELFF.

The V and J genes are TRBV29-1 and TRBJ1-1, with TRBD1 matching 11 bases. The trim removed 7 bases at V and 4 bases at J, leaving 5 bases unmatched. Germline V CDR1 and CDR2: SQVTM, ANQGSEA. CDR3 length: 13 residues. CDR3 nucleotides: TGCAGCGCTGGACAGGGGGCAGGCACTGAAGCTTTCTTT. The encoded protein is CSAGQGAGTEAFF.

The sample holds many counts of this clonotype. CDR3 region: CASSATSGGHNEQFF. CDR3 in DNA: TGTGCCAGCAGCGCCACTAGCGGGGGCCACAATGAGCAGTTCTTC. The chain has TRBV9 and TRBJ2-1; 11 nucleotides agree with TRBD2. Looked up from germline, CDR1 is SGDLS and CDR2 is YYNGEE. Trimming removed 3 bases from V and 5 bases from J; junction bases left unmatched: 4. This CDR3 is built from 15 residues.

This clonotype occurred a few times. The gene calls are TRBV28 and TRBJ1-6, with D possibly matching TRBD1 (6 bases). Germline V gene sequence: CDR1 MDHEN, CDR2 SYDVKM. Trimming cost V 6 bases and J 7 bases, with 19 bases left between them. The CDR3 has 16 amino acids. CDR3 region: CASRPITEGQNSPLHF. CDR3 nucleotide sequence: TGTGCCAGCAGACCTATTACCGAAGGACAGAATTCACCCCTCCACTTT.

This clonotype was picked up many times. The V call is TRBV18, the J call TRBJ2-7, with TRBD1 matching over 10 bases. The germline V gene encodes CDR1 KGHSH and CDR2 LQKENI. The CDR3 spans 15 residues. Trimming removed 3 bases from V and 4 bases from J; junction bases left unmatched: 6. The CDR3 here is CASSPPGQGIYEQYF. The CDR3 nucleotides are TGTGCCAGCTCACCCCCGGGACAGGGGATTTACGAGCAGTACTTC.

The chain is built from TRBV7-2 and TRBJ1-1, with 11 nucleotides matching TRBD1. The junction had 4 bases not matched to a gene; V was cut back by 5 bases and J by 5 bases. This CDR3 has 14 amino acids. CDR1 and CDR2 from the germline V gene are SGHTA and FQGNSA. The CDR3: CASSRDRGETEAFF. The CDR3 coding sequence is TGTGCCAGCAGCCGGGACAGGGGGGAAACTGAAGCTTTCTTT.

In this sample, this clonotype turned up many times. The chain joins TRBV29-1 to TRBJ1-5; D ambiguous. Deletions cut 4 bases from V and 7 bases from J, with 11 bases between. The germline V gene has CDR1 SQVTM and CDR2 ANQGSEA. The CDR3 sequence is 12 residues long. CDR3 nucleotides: TGCAGCGTTGGACGCCACGGCCAGCCCCAGCATTTT. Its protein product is CSVGRHGQPQHF. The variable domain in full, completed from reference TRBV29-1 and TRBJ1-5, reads SAVISQKPSRDICQRGTSLTIQCQVDSQVTMMFWYRQQPGQSLTLIATANQGSEATYESGFVIDKFPISRPNLTFSTLTVSNMSPEDSSIYLCSVGRHGQPQHFGDGTRLSIL.

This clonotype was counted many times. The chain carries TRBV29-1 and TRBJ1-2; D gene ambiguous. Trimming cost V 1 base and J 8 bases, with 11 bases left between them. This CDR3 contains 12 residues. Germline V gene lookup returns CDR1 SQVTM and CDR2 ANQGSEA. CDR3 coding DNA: TGCAGCGTTGAAGTGGATACTCGGGGCTACACCTTC. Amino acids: CSVEVDTRGYTF.

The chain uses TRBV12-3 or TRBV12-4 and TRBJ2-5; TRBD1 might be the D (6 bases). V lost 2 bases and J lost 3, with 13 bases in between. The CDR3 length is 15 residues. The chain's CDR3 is CASSLSEGVKETQYF. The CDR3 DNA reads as TGTGCCAGCAGTTTATCAGAGGGGGTGAAAGAGACCCAGTACTTC.